This TCR beta chain was profiled in a study of Graves' ophthalmopathy and Graves' hyperthyroidism. Study summary: Prior to any treatment, peripheral blood was collected at the time of initial diagnosis.

Ten or more counts support this clonotype. Its specificity is not known. This CDR3 contains 15 residues. V gave up 4 bases and J gave up 0 bases, with 11 bases separating them. Germline V CDR1 and CDR2: MNHNS, SASEGT. Amplification from RNA transcripts yielded the TCR beta CDR3 regions. RT-PCR with HTBI primers came first, then second-round multiplex PCR. TCRdb re-analysed the multiplex PCR reads in MiXCR, keeping a single row per CDR3 protein. This sample carries some 400,000 distinct CDR3 sequences, approximately 16% of them seen once, and the ten largest clones take roughly 1.5%. Findings of the study overall: Blood repertoires reportedly contained most expanded thyroid clonotypes above 0.001 frequency.

Uncontrolled infections, pregnancy, lactation or other autoimmune diseases led to patient exclusion. PBMCs had their origin in fresh peripheral blood (approximately 10 ml). Material: peripheral blood. The V gene is TRBV6-1, the J gene TRBJ2-3, with a weak D call TRBD2 (5 bases). The sequence was collected from a woman aged 18-35 years with Graves' ophthalmopathy. The CDR3 loop is CASSARTLSTDTQYF. Here the CDR3 DNA reads TGTGCCAGCAGTGCCCGGACTTTGAGCACAGATACGCAGTATTTT.